This TCR beta chain originates from a study of vaccination and CD4 T cells after COVID-19. The time point was: late sampling 161 to 241 days after vaccination in three convalescent patients. This clonotype came up a few times. TCRdb processed the PCR reads anew with MiXCR; each CDR3 protein has one entry. The sample contains tens of thousands of distinct CDR3 sequences, approximately 49% of which appear only once. The CDR3 covers 15 residues. Trimming took off 3 bases at V and 4 bases at J, with 15 bases between the two ends. Germline CDR1 and CDR2: MDHEN and SYDVKM. The V gene is TRBV28, the J gene TRBJ1-1; D is undetermined. Sequenced here: CD4+ T cells from blood, sampled about 7 months after SARS-CoV-2 vaccination. This clonotype was sampled from a human donor who had recovered from COVID-19. The CDR3 loop reads CASSFVRASVTEAFF. In DNA, the CDR3 is TGTGCCAGCAGTTTTGTTAGGGCCTCGGTCACTGAAGCTTTCTTT.